The 28 T cell receptor beta chains reported below all come from one sample, sequenced in a study of monozygotic twins with inflammatory bowel disease. TCRdb re-called the 5' RACE reads, yielding one record per CDR3 amino acid sequence without DNA. This table holds about 300,000 distinct CDR3 sequences. The specimen was blood. These receptors were obtained from a human donor with ulcerative colitis or Crohn's disease, or a healthy co-twin of an affected twin (not recorded which).

This chain uses TRBV5-4 with TRBJ2-4. This CDR3 comprises 16 residues. The V gene's germline CDR1 is SGHNT and CDR2 YYREEE (reference sequence). CDR3 amino acids: CASSSFGEIAKNIQYF.

The J gene is TRBJ1-1, the V gene TRBV7-2; TCRdb's assignment of TRBD1 cannot be checked, as there is no DNA. Germline V gives CDR1 SGHTA, CDR2 FQGNSA. CDR3 length equals 13 residues. CDR3: CASNRPGATEAFF.

The rearrangement links TRBV6-1 to TRBJ2-7. This CDR3 has 14 residues. CDR1 is MNHNS and CDR2 is SASEGT in the germline V gene. This chain's CDR3 is CASSVGSLSYEQYF.

The chain uses TRBV29-1 and TRBJ2-1; there is no DNA to check the TCRdb D call of TRBD1. Germline CDR1 is SQVTM and CDR2 is ANQGSEA. CDR3 length: 16 residues. The CDR3 reads CSVDLQDVSSYNEQFF.

This chain uses TRBV24-1 with TRBJ2-2; TCRdb returns TRBD1, unconfirmable since there is no DNA. The CDR3 length is 17 residues. The V gene's germline CDR1 is KGHDR and CDR2 SFDVKD. CDR3 residues: CATSEEKKDRGAGELFF.

V and J are TRBV29-1 and TRBJ2-3. The CDR3 has 12 amino acids. Germline V gene lookup returns CDR1 SQVTM and CDR2 ANQGSEA. The CDR3 loop is CSVVPTTDTQYF.

The chain has TRBV27 and TRBJ2-7. CDR3 size: 14 residues. The germline CDR1 and CDR2 sequences are MNHEY and SMNVEV (reference sequence). The CDR3 sequence is CASSLWAEPYEQYF.

The chain combines TRBV20-1 with TRBJ1-3. In germline, CDR1 is DFQATT, CDR2 SNEGSKA (reference sequence). The CDR3 spans 12 residues. The CDR3: CSAEDSGNTIYF.

The rearrangement links TRBV7-2 to TRBJ2-2; TCRdb selects TRBD1, and the lack of DNA leaves this call unchecked. Germline loops: CDR1 SGHTA, CDR2 FQGNSA. The CDR3 length is 16 residues. Here the CDR3 reads CASSSLRTGAIGELFF.

The rearrangement joins TRBV7-6 to TRBJ2-5; the TCRdb D gene call, TRBD1, has no DNA to confirm it. Germline CDR1 reads SGHVS; CDR2 reads FNYEAQ. The CDR3 contains 14 residues. CDR3 sequence reads: CASSAGSGQETQYF.

The chain links TRBV27 to TRBJ2-1; the D gene TCRdb calls, TRBD2, cannot be checked with no DNA. CDR3 length equals 12 residues. The V gene's germline CDR1 is MNHEY and CDR2 SMNVEV (reference sequence). The CDR3 loop reads CASRKLAHEQFF.

This CDR3 reads CAINRLGEQFF. The chain combines TRBV10-3 with TRBJ2-1; TCRdb's D call of TRBD2 is untestable without DNA. This CDR3 has 11 amino acids. Looked up from germline, CDR1 is ENHRY and CDR2 is SYGVKD.

This sequence joins TRBV5-1 and TRBJ2-1; TCRdb designates TRBD2, a call that cannot be tested without DNA. The germline CDR1 and CDR2 sequences are SGHRS and YFSETQ. The CDR3 totals 14 residues. The CDR3 loop is CASSLGGREGEQFF.

The V and J genes are TRBV5-5 and TRBJ1-5; with no DNA, the TCRdb D assignment of TRBD1 cannot be verified. The CDR3 consists of 15 residues. Per germline, CDR1 SGHKS and CDR2 YYEKEE (reference sequence). CDR3 amino acids: CASSLVLGANQPQHF.

V and J are TRBV18 and TRBJ2-7; TCRdb gives TRBD1 as the D gene, but with no DNA this cannot be confirmed. The CDR3 length is 13 residues. Per germline, CDR1 KGHSH and CDR2 LQKENI. CDR3 amino acids: CASSPDRAGEQYF.

The V call is TRBV4-2, the J call TRBJ2-7; TCRdb selects TRBD2, and the lack of DNA leaves this call unchecked. The CDR3 is 15 residues long. Germline V gene sequence: CDR1 LGHNA, CDR2 YNFKEQ. CDR3 residues: CASSQDRVAAEEQYF.

The chain recombines TRBV6-2 or TRBV6-3 with TRBJ1-1. The germline V gene encodes CDR1 MNHEY and CDR2 SVGEGT. The CDR3 covers 14 residues. Here the CDR3 reads CASSYGQTNTEAFF.

CDR3 region: CATSDPPGELFF. The V call is TRBV24-1, the J call TRBJ2-2. The CDR3 is 12 amino acids. Germline assignment: CDR1 KGHDR and CDR2 SFDVKD.

This chain links TRBV19 with TRBJ2-3. In germline, CDR1 is LNHDA, CDR2 SQIVND (reference sequence). This CDR3 region has 13 residues. The CDR3: CASRIEGTDTQYF.

The V call is TRBV5-1, the J call TRBJ2-1; TCRdb picks TRBD2, but there is no DNA to check that call. The CDR3 loop spans 13 amino acids. CDR1 and CDR2 from the germline V gene are SGHRS and YFSETQ. The CDR3 loop reads CASALAEYNEQFF.

The chain links TRBV3-1 to TRBJ2-7; TCRdb names TRBD1, which stays unverified in the absence of DNA. The germline CDR1 and CDR2 sequences are LGHDT and YNNKEL (reference sequence). CDR3 length equals 14 residues. This CDR3 reads CASSRPTVTGEQYF.

The chain has TRBV5-1 and TRBJ1-1; the TRBD1 assignment by TCRdb is unverifiable without DNA. From germline, CDR1 is SGHRS and CDR2 YFSETQ. CDR3 length: 16 amino acids. The chain's CDR3 is CASSLRGSEMNTEAFF.

The V and J genes are TRBV25-1 and TRBJ1-6. CDR1 and CDR2 from the germline V gene are MGHDK and SYGVNS. The CDR3 has 17 residues. The CDR3 loop reads CASSDPGGGSHNSPLHF. Together with reference TRBV25-1 and TRBJ1-6, the CDR3 gives the full variable domain: EADIYQTPRYLVIGTGKKITLECSQTMGHDKMYWYQQDPGMELHLIHYSYGVNSTEKGDLSSESTVSRIRTEHFPLTLESARPSHTSQYLCASSDPGGGSHNSPLHFGNGTRLTVT.

The rearrangement links TRBV30 to TRBJ2-1; there is no DNA to check the TCRdb D call of TRBD1. The CDR3 has 17 residues. CDR1 is GTSNPN, CDR2 SVGIG, per germline (reference sequence). This chain's CDR3 is CAWSAYLNRGQSNEQFF.

V gene TRBV7-2 combines with J gene TRBJ2-7; TCRdb's assignment of TRBD2 cannot be checked, as there is no DNA. Germline-derived CDR1 and CDR2 are SGHTA and FQGNSA. The CDR3 has 16 residues. The CDR3 here is CASSLFSGGPSYEQYF. Variable domain in full (rest from reference TRBV7-2 and TRBJ2-7): GAGVSQSPSNKVTEKGKDVELRCDPISGHTALYWYRQSLGQGLEFLIYFQGNSAPDKSGLPSDRFSAERTGGSVSTLTIQRTQQEDSAVYLCASSLFSGGPSYEQYFGPGTRLTVT.

J is TRBJ2-7 and V is TRBV9; TCRdb designates TRBD2, a call that cannot be tested without DNA. CDR1 is SGDLS, CDR2 YYNGEE, per germline. This CDR3 spans 17 amino acids. CDR3: CASSVTGLADIRGEQYF.

This rearrangement joins TRBV2 to TRBJ2-1; TCRdb gives TRBD1 as the D gene, but with no DNA this cannot be confirmed. From germline, CDR1 is SNHLY and CDR2 FYNNEI. This CDR3 comprises 14 residues. The CDR3: CASSAQGQYNEQFF.

This rearrangement joins TRBV29-1 to TRBJ2-7; no DNA is available, so the TRBD1 call from TCRdb remains unchecked. CDR1 and CDR2 from the germline V gene are SQVTM and ANQGSEA. This CDR3 has 13 residues. The CDR3 region is CSVAGTGSGEQYF.